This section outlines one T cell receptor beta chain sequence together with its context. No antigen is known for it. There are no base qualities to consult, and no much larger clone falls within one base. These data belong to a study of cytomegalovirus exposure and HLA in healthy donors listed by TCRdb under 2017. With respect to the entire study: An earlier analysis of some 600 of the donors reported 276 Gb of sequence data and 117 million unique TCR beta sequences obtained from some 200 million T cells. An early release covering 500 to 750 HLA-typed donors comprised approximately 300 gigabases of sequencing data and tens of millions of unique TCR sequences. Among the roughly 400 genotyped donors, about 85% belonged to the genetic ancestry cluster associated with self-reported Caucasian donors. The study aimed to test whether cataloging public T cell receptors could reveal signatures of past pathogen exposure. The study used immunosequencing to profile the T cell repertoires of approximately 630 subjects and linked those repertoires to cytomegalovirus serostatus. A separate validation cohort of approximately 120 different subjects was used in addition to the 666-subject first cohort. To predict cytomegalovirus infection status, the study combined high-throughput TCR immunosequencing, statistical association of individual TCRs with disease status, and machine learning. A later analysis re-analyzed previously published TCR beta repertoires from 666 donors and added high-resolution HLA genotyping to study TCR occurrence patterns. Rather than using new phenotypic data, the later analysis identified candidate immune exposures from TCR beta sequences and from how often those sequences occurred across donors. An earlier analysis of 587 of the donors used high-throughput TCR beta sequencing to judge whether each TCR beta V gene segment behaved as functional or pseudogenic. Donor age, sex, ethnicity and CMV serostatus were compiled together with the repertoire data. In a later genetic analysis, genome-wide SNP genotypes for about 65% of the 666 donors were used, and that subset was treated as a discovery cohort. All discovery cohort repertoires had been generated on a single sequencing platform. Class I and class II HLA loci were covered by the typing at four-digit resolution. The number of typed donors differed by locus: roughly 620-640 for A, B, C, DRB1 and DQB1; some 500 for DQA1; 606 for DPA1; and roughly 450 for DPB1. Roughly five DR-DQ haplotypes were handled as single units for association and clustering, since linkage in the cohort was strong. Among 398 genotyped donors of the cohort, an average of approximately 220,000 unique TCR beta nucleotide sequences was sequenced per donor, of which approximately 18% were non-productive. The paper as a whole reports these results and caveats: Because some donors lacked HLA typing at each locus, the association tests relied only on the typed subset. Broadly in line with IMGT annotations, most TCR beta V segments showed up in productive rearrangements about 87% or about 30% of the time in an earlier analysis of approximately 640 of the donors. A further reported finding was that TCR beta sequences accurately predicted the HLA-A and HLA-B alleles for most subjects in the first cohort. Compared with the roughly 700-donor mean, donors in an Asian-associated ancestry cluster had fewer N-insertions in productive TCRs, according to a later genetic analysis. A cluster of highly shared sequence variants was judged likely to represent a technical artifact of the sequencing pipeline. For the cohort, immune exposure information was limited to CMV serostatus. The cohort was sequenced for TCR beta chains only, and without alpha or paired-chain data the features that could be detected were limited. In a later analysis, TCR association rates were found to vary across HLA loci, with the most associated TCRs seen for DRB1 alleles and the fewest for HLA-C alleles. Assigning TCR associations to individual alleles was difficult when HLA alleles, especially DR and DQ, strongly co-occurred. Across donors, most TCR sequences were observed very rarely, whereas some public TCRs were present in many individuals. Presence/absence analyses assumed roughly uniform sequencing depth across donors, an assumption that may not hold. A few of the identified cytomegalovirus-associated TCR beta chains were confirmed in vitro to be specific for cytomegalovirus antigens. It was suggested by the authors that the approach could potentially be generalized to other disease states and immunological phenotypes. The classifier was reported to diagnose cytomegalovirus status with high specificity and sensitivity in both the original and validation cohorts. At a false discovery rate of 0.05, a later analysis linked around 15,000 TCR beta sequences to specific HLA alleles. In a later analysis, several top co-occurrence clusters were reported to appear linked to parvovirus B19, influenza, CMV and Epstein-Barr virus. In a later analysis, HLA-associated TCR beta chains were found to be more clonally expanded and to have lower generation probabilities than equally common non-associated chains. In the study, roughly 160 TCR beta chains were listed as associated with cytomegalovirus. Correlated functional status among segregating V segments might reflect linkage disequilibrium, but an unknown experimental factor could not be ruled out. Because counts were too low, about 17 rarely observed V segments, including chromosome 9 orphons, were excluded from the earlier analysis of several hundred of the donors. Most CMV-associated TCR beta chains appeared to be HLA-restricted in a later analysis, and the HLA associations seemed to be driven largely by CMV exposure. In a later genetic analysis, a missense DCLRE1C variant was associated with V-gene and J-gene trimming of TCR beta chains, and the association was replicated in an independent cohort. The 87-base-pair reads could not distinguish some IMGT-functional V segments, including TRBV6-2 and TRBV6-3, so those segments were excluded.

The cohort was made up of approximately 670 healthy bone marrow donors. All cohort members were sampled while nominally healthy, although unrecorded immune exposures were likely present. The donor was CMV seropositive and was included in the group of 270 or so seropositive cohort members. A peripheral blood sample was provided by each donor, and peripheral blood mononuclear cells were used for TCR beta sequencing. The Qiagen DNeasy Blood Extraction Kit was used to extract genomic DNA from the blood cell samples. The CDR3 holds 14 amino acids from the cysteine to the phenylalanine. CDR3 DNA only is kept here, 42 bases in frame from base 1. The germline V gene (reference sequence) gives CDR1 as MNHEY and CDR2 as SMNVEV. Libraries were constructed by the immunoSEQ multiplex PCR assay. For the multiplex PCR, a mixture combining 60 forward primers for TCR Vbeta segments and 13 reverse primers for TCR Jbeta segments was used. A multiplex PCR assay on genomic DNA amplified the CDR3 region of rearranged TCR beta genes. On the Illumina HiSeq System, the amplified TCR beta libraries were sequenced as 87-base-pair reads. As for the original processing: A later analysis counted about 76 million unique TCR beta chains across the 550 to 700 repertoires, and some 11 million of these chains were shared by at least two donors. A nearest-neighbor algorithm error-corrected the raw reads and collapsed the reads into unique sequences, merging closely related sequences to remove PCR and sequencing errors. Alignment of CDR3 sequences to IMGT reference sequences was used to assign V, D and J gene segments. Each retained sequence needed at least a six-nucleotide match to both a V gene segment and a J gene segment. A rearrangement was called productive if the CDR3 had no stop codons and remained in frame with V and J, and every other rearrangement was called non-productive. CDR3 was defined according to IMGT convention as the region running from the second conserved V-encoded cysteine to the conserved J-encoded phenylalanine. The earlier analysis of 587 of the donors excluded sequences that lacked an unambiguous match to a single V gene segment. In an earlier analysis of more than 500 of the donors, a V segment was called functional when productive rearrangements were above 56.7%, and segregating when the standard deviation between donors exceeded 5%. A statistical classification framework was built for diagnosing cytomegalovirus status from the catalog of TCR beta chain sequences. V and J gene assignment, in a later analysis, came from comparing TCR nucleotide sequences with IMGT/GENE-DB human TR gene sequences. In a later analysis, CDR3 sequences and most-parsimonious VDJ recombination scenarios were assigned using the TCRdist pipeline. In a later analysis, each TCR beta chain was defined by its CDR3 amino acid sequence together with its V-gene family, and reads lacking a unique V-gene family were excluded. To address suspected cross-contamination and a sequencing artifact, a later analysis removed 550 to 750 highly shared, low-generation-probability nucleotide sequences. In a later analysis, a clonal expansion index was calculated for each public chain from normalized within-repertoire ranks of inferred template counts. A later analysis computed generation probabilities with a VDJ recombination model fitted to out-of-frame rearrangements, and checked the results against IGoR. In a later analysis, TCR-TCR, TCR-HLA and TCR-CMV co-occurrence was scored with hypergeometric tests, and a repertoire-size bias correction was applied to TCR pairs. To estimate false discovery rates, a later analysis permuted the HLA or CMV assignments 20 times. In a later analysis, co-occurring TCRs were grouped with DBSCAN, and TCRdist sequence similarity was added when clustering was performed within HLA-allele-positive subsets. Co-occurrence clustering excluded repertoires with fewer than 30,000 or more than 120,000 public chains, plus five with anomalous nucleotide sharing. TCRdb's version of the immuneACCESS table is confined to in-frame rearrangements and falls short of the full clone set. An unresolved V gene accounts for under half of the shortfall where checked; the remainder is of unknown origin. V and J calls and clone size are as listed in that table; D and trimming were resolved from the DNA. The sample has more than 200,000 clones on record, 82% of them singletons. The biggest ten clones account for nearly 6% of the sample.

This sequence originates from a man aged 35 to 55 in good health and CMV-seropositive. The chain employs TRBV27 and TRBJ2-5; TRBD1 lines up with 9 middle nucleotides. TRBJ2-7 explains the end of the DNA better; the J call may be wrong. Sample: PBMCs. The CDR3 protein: CASSLGQGPYEQYF. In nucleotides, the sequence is TGTGCCAGCAGTCTGGGACAGGGCCCCTACGAGCAGTACTTC.